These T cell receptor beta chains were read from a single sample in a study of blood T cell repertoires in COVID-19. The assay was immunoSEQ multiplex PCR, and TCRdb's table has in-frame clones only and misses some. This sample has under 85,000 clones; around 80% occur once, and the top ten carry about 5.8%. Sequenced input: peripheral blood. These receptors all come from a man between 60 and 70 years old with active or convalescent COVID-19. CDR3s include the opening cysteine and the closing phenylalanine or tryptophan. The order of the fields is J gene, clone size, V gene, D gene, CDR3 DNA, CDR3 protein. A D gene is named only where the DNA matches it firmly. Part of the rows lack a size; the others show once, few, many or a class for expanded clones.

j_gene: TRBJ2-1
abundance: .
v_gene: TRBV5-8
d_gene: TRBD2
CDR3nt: TGTGCCAGCAGCTTGGGACTAGCGGGGGGGCCTCGAAAGGATGAGCAGTTCTTC
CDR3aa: CASSLGLAGGPRKDEQFF

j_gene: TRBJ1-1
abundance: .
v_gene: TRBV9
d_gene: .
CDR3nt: TGTGCCAGCAAACGAGGGGGTGAAGCTTTCTTT
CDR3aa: CASKRGGEAFF

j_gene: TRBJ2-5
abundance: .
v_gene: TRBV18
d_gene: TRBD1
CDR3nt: TGTGCCAGCTCAAAACTTACAGGGGGCGCGGTGATAGAGACCCAGTACTTC
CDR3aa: CASSKLTGGAVIETQYF

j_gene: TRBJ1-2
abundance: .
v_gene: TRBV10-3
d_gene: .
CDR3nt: TGTGCCATCAGTGAGTCTGTGGGGCAGAATGGCTACACCTTC
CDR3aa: CAISESVGQNGYTF

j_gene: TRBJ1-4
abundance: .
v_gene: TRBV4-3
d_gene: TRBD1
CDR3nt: TGCGCCAGCAGCCGGGAACAGGGGATTGCTCAAAAACTGTTTTTT
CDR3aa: CASSREQGIAQKLFF

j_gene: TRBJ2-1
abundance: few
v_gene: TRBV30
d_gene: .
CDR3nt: TGTGCCTGGAGTACTGGGGCAGGGCCCACCTACAATGAGCAGTTCTTC
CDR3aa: CAWSTGAGPTYNEQFF

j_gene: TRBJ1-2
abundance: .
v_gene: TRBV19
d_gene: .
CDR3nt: TGTGCCAGTAGATACCACGATGGGACACTGGGATTCCGCTATGGCTACACCTTC
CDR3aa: CASRYHDGTLGFRYGYTF

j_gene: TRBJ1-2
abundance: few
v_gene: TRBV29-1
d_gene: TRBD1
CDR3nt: TGCAGCGTTGAAAGGGACAGGGCCGGCGGCTACACCTTC
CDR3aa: CSVERDRAGGYTF

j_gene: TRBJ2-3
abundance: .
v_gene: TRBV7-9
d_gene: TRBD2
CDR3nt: TGTGCCAGCAGCTTAATCCAGCGGGGGGAAGATACGCAGTATTTT
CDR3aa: CASSLIQRGEDTQYF

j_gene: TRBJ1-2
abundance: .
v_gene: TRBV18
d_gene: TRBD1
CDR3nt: TGTGCCAGCTCACCCCGACAGGGGATAGATGGCTACACCTTC
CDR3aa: CASSPRQGIDGYTF

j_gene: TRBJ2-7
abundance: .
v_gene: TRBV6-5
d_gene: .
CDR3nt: TGTGCCAGCAGTTACTCTGGGAACGGGATGGTGGAGCAGTACTTC
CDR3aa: CASSYSGNGMVEQYF

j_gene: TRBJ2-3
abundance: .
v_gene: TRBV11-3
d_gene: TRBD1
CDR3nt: TGTGCCAGCAGCGCCGGGACAGGCACAGATACGCAGTATTTT
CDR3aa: CASSAGTGTDTQYF

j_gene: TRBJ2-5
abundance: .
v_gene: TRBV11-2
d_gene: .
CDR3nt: TGTGCCAGCAGCTTCGGAGATCGTACAGGGTGGGAGACCCAGTACTTC
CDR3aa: CASSFGDRTGWETQYF

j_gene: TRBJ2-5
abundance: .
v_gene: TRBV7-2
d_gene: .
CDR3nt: TGTGCCAGCAGCCCTCAAGAGACCCAGTACTTC
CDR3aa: CASSPQETQYF

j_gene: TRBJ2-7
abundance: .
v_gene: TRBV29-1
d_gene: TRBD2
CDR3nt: TGCAGCGTGGCCCTAGCGGGGGGGTACTACGAGCAGTACTTC
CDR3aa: CSVALAGGYYEQYF

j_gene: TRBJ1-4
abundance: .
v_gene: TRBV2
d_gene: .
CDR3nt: TGTGCCAGCAGTAGACGGACATTATCGACTAATGAAAAACTGTTTTTT
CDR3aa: CASSRRTLSTNEKLFF

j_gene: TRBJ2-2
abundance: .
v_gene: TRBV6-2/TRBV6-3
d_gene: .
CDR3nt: TGTGCCAGCAGTTACTCCTTGCGGGGGAACACCGGGGAGCTGTTTTTT
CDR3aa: CASSYSLRGNTGELFF

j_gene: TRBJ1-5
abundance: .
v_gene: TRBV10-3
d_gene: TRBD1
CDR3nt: TGTGCCATCAGAGCGACAGGGAATAGCAATCAGCCCCAGCATTTT
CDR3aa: CAIRATGNSNQPQHF

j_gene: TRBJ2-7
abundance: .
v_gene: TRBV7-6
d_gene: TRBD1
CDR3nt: TGTGCCAGCAGCACCGGACAGGGTTTCTCCTACGAGCAGTACTTC
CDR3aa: CASSTGQGFSYEQYF

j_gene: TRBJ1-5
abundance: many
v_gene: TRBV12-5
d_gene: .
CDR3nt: TGTGCTAGTGGACCCGGGGTGTTGGGGAATCAGCCCCAGCATTTT
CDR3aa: CASGPGVLGNQPQHF

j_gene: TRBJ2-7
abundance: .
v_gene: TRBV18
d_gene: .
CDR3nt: TGTGCCAGCTCTCCTATCGCAGGGGTCTCCTACGAGCAGTACTTC
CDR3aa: CASSPIAGVSYEQYF

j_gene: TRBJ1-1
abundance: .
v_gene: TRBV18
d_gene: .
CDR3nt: TGTGCCAGCTCACACAGTGAGAACACTGAAGCTTTCTTT
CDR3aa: CASSHSENTEAFF

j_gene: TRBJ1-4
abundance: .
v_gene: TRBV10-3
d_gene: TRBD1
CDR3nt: TGTGCCATCAGCCCGGGACAGCCAAATGAAAAACTGTTTTTT
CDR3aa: CAISPGQPNEKLFF

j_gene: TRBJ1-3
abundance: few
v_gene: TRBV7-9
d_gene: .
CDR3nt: TGTGCCAGCACCCTCGGCGGAGGAAACACCATATATTTT
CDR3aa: CASTLGGGNTIYF

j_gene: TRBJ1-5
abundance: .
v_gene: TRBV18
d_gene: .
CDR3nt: TGTGCCAGCTCCGCAGAAAATAGCAATCAGCCCCAGCATTTT
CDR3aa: CASSAENSNQPQHF

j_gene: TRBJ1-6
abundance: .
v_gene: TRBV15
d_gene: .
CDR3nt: TGTGCCACCAGCAGAGGTCAAAATTCACCCCTCCACTTT
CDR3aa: CATSRGQNSPLHF

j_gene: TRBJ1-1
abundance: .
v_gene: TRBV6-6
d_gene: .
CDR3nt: TGTGCCAGCAGAGAGCAGGACAGTCACACTGAAGCTTTCTTT
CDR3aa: CASREQDSHTEAFF